The next 5 T cell receptor beta chains were all read from a single sample in a study of T cell responses to AZD1222 COVID-19 vaccine. Data came from immunoSEQ multiplex PCR; TCRdb stores just in-frame clones and leaves some out. The sample consists of 100,000 or so clones, 85% to 90% of them appearing once. Source: peripheral blood, taken on day 0 of AZD1222 vaccination. These receptors all come from an adult in good health.

V and J are TRBV7-2 and TRBJ2-1; TRBD2 agrees at 9 bases. The V and J ends lost 8 bases and 9 bases, in that order; junction bases with no gene match: 17. This CDR3 comprises 16 residues. Looked up from germline, CDR1 is SGHTA and CDR2 is FQGNSA. CDR3 DNA: TGTGCCAGCCACTTAGGGGCGGGGGGGCTTGTCGGTGAGCAGTTCTTC. Its translation is CASHLGAGGLVGEQFF.

The chain employs TRBV5-4 and TRBJ2-3, with 7 bases aligning to TRBD1. This CDR3 contains 15 residues. Germline trimming cut 0 bases from V and 4 bases from J; bases unmatched to any gene: 5. Germline CDR1 SGHNT, CDR2 YYREEE (reference sequence). The DNA of the CDR3 is TGTGCCAGCAGCTTGGGACAGGGATTGGCAGATACGCAGTATTTT. Amino acid sequence: CASSLGQGLADTQYF. Full variable domain (missing parts from reference TRBV5-4 and TRBJ2-3): ETGVTQSPTHLIKTRGQQVTLRCSSQSGHNTVSWYQQALGQGPQFIFQYYREEENGRGNFPPRFSGLQFPNYSSELNVNALELDDSALYLCASSLGQGLADTQYFGPGTRLTVL.

The chain couples TRBV10-3 to TRBJ1-2, with 10 positions matching TRBD1. The CDR3 has 12 amino acids. Germline trimming cut 6 bases from V and 8 bases from J; bases unmatched to any gene: 3. Looked up from germline, CDR1 is ENHRY and CDR2 is SYGVKD. CDR3 protein: CAIRPTGGGYTF. The CDR3 nucleotides are TGTGCCATCAGACCGACAGGGGGCGGCTACACCTTC.

The V and J genes are TRBV7-2 and TRBJ1-6; D is perhaps TRBD1 (5 bases). V was clipped by 4 bases and J by 7 bases, with 14 bases between them. This CDR3 contains 15 residues. Germline V CDR1 and CDR2: SGHTA, FQGNSA. The CDR3: CASSWGTILNSPLHF. In nucleotides, the CDR3 is TGTGCCAGCAGCTGGGGGACCATTCTCAATTCACCCCTCCACTTT. The variable domain in full, with the rest retrieved from reference TRBV7-2 and TRBJ1-6, is GAGVSQSPSNKVTEKGKDVELRCDPISGHTALYWYRQSLGQGLEFLIYFQGNSAPDKSGLPSDRFSAERTGGSVSTLTIQRTQQEDSAVYLCASSWGTILNSPLHFGNGTRLTVT.

The chain recombines TRBV4-3 with TRBJ2-5; 12 bases are shared with TRBD1. CDR3 length: 16 residues. Germline V gene lookup returns CDR1 LGHNA and CDR2 YSLEER. The V gene end was trimmed by 0 bases and the J gene end by 4 bases; junction bases not matched to a gene: 3. CDR3 region: CASSQDPGQGAETQYF. The CDR3 region has the DNA TGCGCCAGCAGCCAAGATCCGGGACAGGGGGCAGAGACCCAGTACTTC.